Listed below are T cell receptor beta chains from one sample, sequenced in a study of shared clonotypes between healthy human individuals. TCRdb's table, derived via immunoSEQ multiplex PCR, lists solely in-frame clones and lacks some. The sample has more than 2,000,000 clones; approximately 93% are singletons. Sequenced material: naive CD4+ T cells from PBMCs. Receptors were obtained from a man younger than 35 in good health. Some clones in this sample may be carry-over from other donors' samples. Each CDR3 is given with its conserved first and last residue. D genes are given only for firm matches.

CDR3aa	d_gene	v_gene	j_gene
CASSSSKAGIHYEQYF	TRBD2	TRBV19	TRBJ2-7
CASSYSGQGSEAEQYF	TRBD1	TRBV6-5	TRBJ2-7
CASSLPGTGTYEQYF	TRBD1	TRBV5-4	TRBJ2-7
CASSLIGWGAYGYTF	-	TRBV27	TRBJ1-2
CASSYSRTQANTEAFF	-	TRBV6-5	TRBJ1-1
CASSLPSGGVNGYTF	-	TRBV28	TRBJ1-2
CASSARTSGVIQETQYF	TRBD2	TRBV19	TRBJ2-5
CASSRYGGSSYEQYF	TRBD2	TRBV27	TRBJ2-7
CASSMPRDRGYYGYTF	TRBD1	TRBV19	TRBJ1-2
CASSLDGRGADTQYF	-	TRBV5-1	TRBJ2-3
CASSLPGSIGYTF	-	TRBV5-4	TRBJ1-2
CASSFPGQPQHF	-	TRBV27	TRBJ1-5
CASSLGGRGEKLFF	-	TRBV28	TRBJ1-4
CAGGKETQYF	-	TRBV28	TRBJ2-5
CATHWRTEAFF	-	TRBV28	TRBJ1-1
CASRGLNSNQPQHF	-	TRBV6-1	TRBJ1-5
CATALGGRAGYTF	-	TRBV28	TRBJ1-2